This T cell receptor (beta chain) is from a study of blood T cell repertoires in COVID-19. At the level of the study: Acute and convalescent COVID-19 samples came from the United States, Italy and Spain.

The repertoire was sequenced with immunoSEQ multiplex PCR; TCRdb's copy has only in-frame clones and lacks some. The sample holds 25,000 or so clones, roughly 89% seen once. V dropped 4 bases and J dropped 2; count of bases not matched to a gene: 8. Germline values: CDR1 LGHDT, CDR2 YNNKEL (reference sequence). The CDR3 spans 16 residues. Sequencing was carried out using peripheral blood. The V gene is TRBV3-1 (or the pseudogene TRBV3-2), the J gene TRBJ2-3, with 8 bases lining up with TRBD2. The TCR sequence derives from a woman older than 75 with active or convalescent COVID-19. The DNA for the CDR3 is TGTGCCAGCAGCCGTCAACTAGCGGAGACCACAGATACGCAGTATTTT. Protein: CASSRQLAETTDTQYF.